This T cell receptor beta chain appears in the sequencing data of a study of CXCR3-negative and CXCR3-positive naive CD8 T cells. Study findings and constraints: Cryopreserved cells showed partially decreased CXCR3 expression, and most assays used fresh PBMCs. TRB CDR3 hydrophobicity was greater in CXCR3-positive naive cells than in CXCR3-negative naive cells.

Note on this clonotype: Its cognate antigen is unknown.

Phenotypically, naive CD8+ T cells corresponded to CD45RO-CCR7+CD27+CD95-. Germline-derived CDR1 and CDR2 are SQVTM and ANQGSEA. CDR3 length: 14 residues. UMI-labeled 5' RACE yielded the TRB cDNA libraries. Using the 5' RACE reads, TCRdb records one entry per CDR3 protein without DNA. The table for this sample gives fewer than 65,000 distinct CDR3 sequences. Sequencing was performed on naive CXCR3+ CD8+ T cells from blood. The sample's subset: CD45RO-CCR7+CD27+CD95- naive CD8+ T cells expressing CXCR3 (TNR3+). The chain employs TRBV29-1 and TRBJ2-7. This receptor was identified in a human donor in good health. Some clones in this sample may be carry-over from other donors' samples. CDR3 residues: CSVEVQSPSYEQYF.